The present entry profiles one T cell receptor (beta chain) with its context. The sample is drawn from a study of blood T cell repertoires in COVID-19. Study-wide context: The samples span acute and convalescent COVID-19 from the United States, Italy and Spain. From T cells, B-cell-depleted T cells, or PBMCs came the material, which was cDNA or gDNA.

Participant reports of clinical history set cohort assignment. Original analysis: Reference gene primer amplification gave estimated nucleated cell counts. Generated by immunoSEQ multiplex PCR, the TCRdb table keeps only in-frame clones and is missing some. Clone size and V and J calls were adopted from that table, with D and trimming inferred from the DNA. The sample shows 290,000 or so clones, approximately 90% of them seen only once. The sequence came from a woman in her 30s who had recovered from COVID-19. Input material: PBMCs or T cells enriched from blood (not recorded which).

The CDR3 nucleotides read TGTGCCAGCAGCCGAAGGGGACAGCAAGAGACCCAGTACTTC. Protein sequence: CASSRRGQQETQYF. The chain combines TRBV25-1 with TRBJ2-5; 7 bases agree with TRBD1. V trimming: 6 bases; J trimming: 2 bases; junction bases outside the gene matches: 6. The CDR3 consists of 14 residues. Germline loops: CDR1 MGHDK, CDR2 SYGVNS.